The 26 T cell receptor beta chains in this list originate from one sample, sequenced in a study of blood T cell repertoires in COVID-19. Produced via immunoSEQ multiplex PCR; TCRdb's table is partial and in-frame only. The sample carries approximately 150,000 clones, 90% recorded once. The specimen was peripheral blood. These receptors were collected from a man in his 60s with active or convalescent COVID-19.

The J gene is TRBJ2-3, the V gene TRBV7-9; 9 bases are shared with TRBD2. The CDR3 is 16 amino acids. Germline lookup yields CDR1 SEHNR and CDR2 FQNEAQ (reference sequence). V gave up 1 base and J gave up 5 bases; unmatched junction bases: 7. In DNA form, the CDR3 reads TGTGCCAGCAGCTTAGTGGCGGGGGGGCCGATAGATACGCAGTATTTT. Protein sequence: CASSLVAGGPIDTQYF.

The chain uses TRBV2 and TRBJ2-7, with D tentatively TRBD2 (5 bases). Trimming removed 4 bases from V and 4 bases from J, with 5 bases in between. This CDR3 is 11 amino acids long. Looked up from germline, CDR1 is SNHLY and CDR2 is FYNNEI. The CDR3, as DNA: TGTGCCAGCAGTGCGGGGTACGAGCAGTACTTC. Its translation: CASSAGYEQYF.

CDR3 in DNA: TGTGCCAGCAGCTTGGGACTAGCGGGGGGGCAAGAGACCCAGTACTTC. As protein: CASSLGLAGGQETQYF. The rearrangement joins TRBV5-4 to TRBJ2-5, with 14 bases matching TRBD2. The CDR3 spans 16 residues. Germline assignment: CDR1 SGHNT and CDR2 YYREEE (reference sequence). V lost 0 bases to trimming and J lost 2 bases; unmatched junction nucleotides: 0. The full variable domain, in which reference TRBV5-4 and TRBJ2-5 provide the parts outside the CDR3, is ETGVTQSPTHLIKTRGQQVTLRCSSQSGHNTVSWYQQALGQGPQFIFQYYREEENGRGNFPPRFSGLQFPNYSSELNVNALELDDSALYLCASSLGLAGGQETQYFGPGTRLLVL.

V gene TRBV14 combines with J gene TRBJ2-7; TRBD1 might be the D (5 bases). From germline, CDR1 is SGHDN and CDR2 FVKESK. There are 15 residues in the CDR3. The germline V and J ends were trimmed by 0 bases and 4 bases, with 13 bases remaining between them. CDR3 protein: CASSQDRAGKYEQYF. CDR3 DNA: TGTGCCAGCAGCCAAGATAGGGCAGGGAAGTACGAGCAGTACTTC.

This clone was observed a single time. CDR3 loop: CASSSESGSKYEQYF. CDR3 coding DNA: TGTGCCAGCAGTTCGGAAAGCGGGAGTAAATACGAGCAGTACTTC. The rearrangement joins TRBV27 to TRBJ2-7; 8 bases match TRBD2. V shed 4 bases and J 4 bases; nucleotides not matched to a gene: 9. The CDR3 sequence is 15 residues long. Germline lookup yields CDR1 MNHEY and CDR2 SMNVEV (reference sequence).

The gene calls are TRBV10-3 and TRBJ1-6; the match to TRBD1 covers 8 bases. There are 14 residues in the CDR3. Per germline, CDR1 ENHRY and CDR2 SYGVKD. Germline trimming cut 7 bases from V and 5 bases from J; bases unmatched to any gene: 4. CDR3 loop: CAIKQQGDNSPLHF. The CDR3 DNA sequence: TGTGCCATCAAACAACAGGGGGATAATTCACCCCTCCACTTT.

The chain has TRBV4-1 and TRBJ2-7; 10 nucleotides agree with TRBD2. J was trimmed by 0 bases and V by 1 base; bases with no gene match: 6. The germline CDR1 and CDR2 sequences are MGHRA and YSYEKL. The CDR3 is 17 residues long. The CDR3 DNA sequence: TGCGCCAGCAGCCAAGCGGGGGGGACTAGCGACTCCTACGAGCAGTACTTC. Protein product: CASSQAGGTSDSYEQYF.

The CDR3 region has the DNA TGTGCCAGCAGTCCCGAGCGGGACCACACCTACAATGAGCAGTTCTTC. It is translated as CASSPERDHTYNEQFF. The chain carries TRBV27 and TRBJ2-1, with 7 bases aligning to TRBD2. CDR1 MNHEY and CDR2 SMNVEV come from the germline V gene (reference sequence). This CDR3 is built from 16 residues. Losses at the gene ends were 5 bases for V and 2 bases for J; bases not matched to a gene: 9.

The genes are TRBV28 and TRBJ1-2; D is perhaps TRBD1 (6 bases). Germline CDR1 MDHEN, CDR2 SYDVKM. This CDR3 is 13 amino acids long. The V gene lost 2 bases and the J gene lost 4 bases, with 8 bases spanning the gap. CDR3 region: CASSLRQAYGYTF. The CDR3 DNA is TGTGCCAGCAGTTTACGACAGGCCTATGGCTACACCTTC.

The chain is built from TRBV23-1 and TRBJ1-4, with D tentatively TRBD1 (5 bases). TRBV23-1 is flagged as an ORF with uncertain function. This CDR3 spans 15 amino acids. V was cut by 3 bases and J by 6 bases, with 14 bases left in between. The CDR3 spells CASSHPWGGDEKLFF. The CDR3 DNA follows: TGCGCCAGCAGTCACCCCTGGGGAGGGGATGAAAAACTGTTTTTT.

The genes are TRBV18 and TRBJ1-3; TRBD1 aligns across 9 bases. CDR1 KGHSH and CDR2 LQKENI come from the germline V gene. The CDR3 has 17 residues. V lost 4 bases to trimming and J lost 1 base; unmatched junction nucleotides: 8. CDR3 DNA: TGTGCCAGCTCACAGCACGTGGGGACAGGGTCTGGAAACACCATATATTTT. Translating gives CASSQHVGTGSGNTIYF.

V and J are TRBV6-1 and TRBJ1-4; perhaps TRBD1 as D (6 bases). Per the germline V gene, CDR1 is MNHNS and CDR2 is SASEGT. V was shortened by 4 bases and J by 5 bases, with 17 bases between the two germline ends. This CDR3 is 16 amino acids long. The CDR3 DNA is TGTGCCAGCAGTGTCTATATGGGACACCCCAATGAAAAACTGTTTTTT. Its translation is CASSVYMGHPNEKLFF.

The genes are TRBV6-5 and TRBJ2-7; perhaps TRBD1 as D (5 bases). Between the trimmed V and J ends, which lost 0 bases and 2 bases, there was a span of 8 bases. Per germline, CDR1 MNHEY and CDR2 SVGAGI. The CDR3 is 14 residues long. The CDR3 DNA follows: TGTGCCAGCAGTTACTCGGGCAGGGCCTACGAGCAGTACTTC. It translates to CASSYSGRAYEQYF.

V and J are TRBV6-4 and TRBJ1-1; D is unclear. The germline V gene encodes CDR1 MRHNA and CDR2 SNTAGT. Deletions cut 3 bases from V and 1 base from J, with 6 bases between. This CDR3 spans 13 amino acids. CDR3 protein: CASSEWQNTEAFF. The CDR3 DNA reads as TGTGCCAGCAGTGAATGGCAGAACACTGAAGCTTTCTTT.

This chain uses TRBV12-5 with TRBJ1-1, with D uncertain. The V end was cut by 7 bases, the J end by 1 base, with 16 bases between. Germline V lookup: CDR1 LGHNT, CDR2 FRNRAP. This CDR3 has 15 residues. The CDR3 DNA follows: TGTGCTAGTGCCCCCGGACTGGGCCCGAACACTGAAGCTTTCTTT. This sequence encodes CASAPGLGPNTEAFF. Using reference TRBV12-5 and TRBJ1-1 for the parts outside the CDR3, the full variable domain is DARVTQTPRHKVTEMGQEVTMRCQPILGHNTVFWYRQTMMQGLELLAYFRNRAPLDDSGMPKDRFSAEMPDATLATLKIQPSEPRDSAVYFCASAPGLGPNTEAFFGQGTRLTVV.

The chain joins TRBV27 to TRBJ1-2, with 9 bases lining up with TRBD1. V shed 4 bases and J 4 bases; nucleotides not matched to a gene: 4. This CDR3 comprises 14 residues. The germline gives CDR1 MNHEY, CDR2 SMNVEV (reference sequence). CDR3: CASSWGQGIYGYTF. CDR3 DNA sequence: TGTGCCAGCAGTTGGGGACAGGGAATCTATGGCTACACCTTC.

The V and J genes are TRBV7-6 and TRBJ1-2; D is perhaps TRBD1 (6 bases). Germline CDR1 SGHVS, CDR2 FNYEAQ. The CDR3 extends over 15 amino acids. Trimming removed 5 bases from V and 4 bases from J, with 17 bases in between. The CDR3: CASSRQPTGTYGYTF. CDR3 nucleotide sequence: TGTGCCAGCAGCCGTCAACCTACAGGGACCTATGGCTACACCTTC.

In DNA, the CDR3 is TGTGCCAGCAGCTTAGCGGAGAGAGAGACCCAGTACTTC. It is translated as CASSLAERETQYF. This rearrangement joins TRBV7-6 to TRBJ2-5; D remains ambiguous. V lost 0 bases and J lost 4, with 6 bases in between. Germline lookup yields CDR1 SGHVS and CDR2 FNYEAQ. This CDR3 has 13 residues.

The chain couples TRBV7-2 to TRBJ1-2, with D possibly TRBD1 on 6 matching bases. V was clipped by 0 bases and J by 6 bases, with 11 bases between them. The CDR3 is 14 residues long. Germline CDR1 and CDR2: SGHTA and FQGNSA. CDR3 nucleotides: TGTGCCAGCAGCTTAGCGCAACAGGGTAATGGCTACACCTTC. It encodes CASSLAQQGNGYTF.

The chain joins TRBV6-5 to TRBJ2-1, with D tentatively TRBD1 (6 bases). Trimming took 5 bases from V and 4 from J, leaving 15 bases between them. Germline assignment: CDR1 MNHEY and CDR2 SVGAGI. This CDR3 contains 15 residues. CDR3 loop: CASSLDRNNYNEQFF. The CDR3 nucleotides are TGTGCCAGCAGTCTCGACAGGAACAATTACAATGAGCAGTTCTTC.

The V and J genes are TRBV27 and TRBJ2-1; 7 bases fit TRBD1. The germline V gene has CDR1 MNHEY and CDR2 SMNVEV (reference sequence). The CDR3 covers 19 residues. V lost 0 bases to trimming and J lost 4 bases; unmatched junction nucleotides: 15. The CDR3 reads CASSLSALDEGARYNEQFF. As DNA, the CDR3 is TGTGCCAGCAGTTTATCCGCCCTGGATGAGGGGGCGAGATACAATGAGCAGTTCTTC.

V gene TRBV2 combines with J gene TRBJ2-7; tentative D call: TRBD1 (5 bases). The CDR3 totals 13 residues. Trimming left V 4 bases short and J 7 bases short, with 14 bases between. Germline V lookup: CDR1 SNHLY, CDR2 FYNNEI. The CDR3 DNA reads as TGTGCCAGCAGTGTGTTAGGGGTCCGGGAGCAGTACTTC. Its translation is CASSVLGVREQYF.

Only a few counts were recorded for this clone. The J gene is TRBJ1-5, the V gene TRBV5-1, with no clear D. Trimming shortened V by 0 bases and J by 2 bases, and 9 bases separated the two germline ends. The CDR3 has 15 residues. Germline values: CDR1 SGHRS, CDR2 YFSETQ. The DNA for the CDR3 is TGCGCCAGCAGCTTGGACGGGGAGCGCAATCAGCCCCAGCATTTT. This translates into CASSLDGERNQPQHF.

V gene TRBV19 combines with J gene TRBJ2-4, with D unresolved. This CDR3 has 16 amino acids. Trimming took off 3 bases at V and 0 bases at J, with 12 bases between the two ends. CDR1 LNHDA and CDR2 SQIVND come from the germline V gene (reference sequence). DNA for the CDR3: TGTGCCAGTAGTATGGGCCAGCCTCTAGCCAAAAACATTCAGTACTTC. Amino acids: CASSMGQPLAKNIQYF.

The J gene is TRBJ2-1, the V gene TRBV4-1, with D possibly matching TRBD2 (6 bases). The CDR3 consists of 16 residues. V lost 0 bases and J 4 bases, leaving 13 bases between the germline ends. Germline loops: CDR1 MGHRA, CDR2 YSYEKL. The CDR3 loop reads CASSQDGAGPYNEQFF. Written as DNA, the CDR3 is TGCGCCAGCAGCCAAGATGGGGCGGGACCATACAATGAGCAGTTCTTC.

CDR3 residues: CASSPRGGGVRTDTQYF. The CDR3 nucleotides read TGTGCCAGCAGTCCCCGGGGGGGCGGTGTTCGCACAGATACGCAGTATTTT. The rearrangement links TRBV3-1 (or the pseudogene TRBV3-2) to TRBJ2-3, with TRBD2 identical over 8 bases. Per germline, CDR1 LGHDT and CDR2 YNNKEL (reference sequence). J was trimmed by 1 base and V by 6 bases; bases with no gene match: 12. This CDR3 region has 17 residues.